This T cell receptor beta chain was obtained from a study of shared clonotypes between healthy human individuals. Study summary: Per-donor plates numbered three CD4 naive, three CD4 memory, two CD8 naive and one CD8 memory. Notes on the study in general: Memory subsets generally showed lower estimated richness than naive subsets.

TCRdb keeps only in-frame clones here, not all; method: immunoSEQ multiplex PCR. The repertoire includes about 700,000 clones, approximately 90% of them detected once, and 24% sits in the top ten. To note about this clone: Its antigen is as yet unknown.

Germline V lookup: CDR1 MGHRA, CDR2 YSYEKL. V was pared by 1 base and J by 6 bases, with 10 bases between. The CDR3 extends over 13 amino acids. Naive CD8 cells comprised CD45RO-negative, CCR7-positively selected cells, excluding terminally differentiated effector memory CD45RA+ cells. Healthy HIV-negative adults with no recent acute infections or vaccinations were recruited as donors. The genes are TRBV4-1 and TRBJ2-7; no definite D call. The source of this sequence is a man younger than 45 in good health. The sequenced sample was naive CD8+ T cells sorted from blood. CDR3 sequence (DNA): TGCGCCAGCAGCCAAGCCATGTGGGGCGAGCAGTACTTC. It is translated as CASSQAMWGEQYF.